The subject of this entry is one T cell receptor beta chain. Its specificity is not known. This record comes from a study of shared clonotypes between healthy human individuals. Study results and limitations: It was anticipated that sequencing depth would influence how many clonotypes donors shared. Only blood underwent sampling, and tissue repertoires likely differ.

Original processing notes: Sequence data from immunoSEQ were junction-only and lacked quality scores; consequently, filtering differed. Libraries were prepared by immunoSEQ multiplex PCR; TCRdb keeps only in-frame clonotypes and omits some of them. Clonal size and the V and J genes are those of that table, whereas D and trimming came from the DNA. The data contain millions of clones, roughly 94% of them singletons. Per germline, CDR1 SNHLY and CDR2 FYNNEI. The V and J ends lost 6 bases and 2 bases respectively, with 10 bases between them. The CDR3 contains 14 residues. V gene TRBV2 combines with J gene TRBJ2-2, with D uncertain. Sequencing input: naive CD4+ T cells sorted from blood. The subset: CD45RA+ positively selected. This TCR derives from a man aged 18 to 35 in good health. CDR3 DNA sequence: TGTGCCAGCAGGTACACGGAAAACACCGGGGAGCTGTTTTTT. Translating it yields CASRYTENTGELFF.